This T cell receptor beta chain emerged from a study of T cells in Graves' hyperthyroidism and ophthalmopathy. TCR beta CDR3 regions were amplified from RNA. Initially, a first-round RT-PCR of the TCR CDR3 employed the HTBI primer set. TCRdb reprocessed the multiplex PCR reads via MiXCR and lists one record per CDR3 protein. Altogether about 290,000 distinct CDR3 sequences are present, approximately 12% being singletons, with the ten largest covering roughly 7.5%. This clonotype was recorded many times. First hyperthyroidism diagnosis is when the blood sample was obtained, before any ophthalmopathy symptoms. J was trimmed by 4 bases and V by 5 bases; bases with no gene match: 6. Germline CDR1 reads SGHTA; CDR2 reads FQGNSA. The CDR3 is made up of 14 amino acids.

Sequenced: blood. This chain uses TRBV7-2 with TRBJ2-3; the match to TRBD2 covers 7 bases. The receptor comes from a woman in her 30s with Graves' hyperthyroidism that later progressed to Graves' ophthalmopathy. The CDR3 region is CASSASGWSDTQYF. The CDR3 nucleotides are TGTGCCAGCAGCGCTAGCGGTTGGTCAGATACGCAGTATTTT.